The present T cell receptor beta chain was sequenced within a study of blood T cell repertoires in COVID-19. About the research overall: Spain, Italy and the United States supplied samples that represented acute and convalescent COVID-19.

Assay used: immunoSEQ multiplex PCR; TCRdb lists only in-frame clones, some missing. In the table there are some 520,000 clones, roughly 89% of which are singletons. The CDR3 totals 14 residues. With 6 bases clipped from V and 3 bases from J, the junction kept 7 bases outside the gene matches. Per the germline V gene, CDR1 is MNHEY and CDR2 is SVGAGI. The sequenced sample consisted of peripheral blood. The V and J genes are TRBV6-5 and TRBJ2-7; 8 nucleotides match TRBD1. This clonotype was sampled from a man aged 18-30 years with COVID-19, enrolled during active disease. DNA for the CDR3: TGTGCCAGCAGCCCGGGACAGGATCACTACGAGCAGTACTTC. Its translation is CASSPGQDHYEQYF.